The 12 T cell receptor beta chains below come from one sample, sequenced in a study of cytomegalovirus exposure and HLA in healthy donors. Primers for the PCR totalled 60 Vbeta and 13 Jbeta. Clones were sequenced by immunoSEQ multiplex PCR, and TCRdb holds only the in-frame ones, with some missing. Here the sample spans more than 150,000 clones, 85% being singletons. Input material: PBMCs. The source of these receptors is a woman aged 18-35 years in good health and CMV-seronegative.

This chain links TRBV7-9 with TRBJ1-5, with TRBD1 matching 8 bases. After removal of 5 bases from V and 6 bases from J, the junction contained 6 bases not matched to a gene. Germline CDR1 and CDR2: SEHNR and FQNEAQ (reference sequence). The CDR3 is 14 amino acids. DNA of the CDR3: TGTGCCAGCAGCACTCAGGGGGCGATTCAGCCCCAGCATTTT. Translated, it gives CASSTQGAIQPQHF.

The chain combines TRBV9 with TRBJ1-1; D remains ambiguous. The CDR3 is made up of 13 amino acids. Between the trimmed V and J ends, which lost 4 bases and 1 base, there was a span of 8 bases. CDR1 SGDLS and CDR2 YYNGEE come from the germline V gene. CDR3 nucleotide sequence: TGTGCCAGCAGCCAGGCGGGGAACACTGAAGCTTTCTTT. It translates to CASSQAGNTEAFF.

The V and J genes are TRBV25-1 and TRBJ2-1, with TRBD1 matching 7 bases. Per the germline V gene, CDR1 is MGHDK and CDR2 is SYGVNS. The CDR3 contains 13 residues. V shed 5 bases, J shed 9 bases, and the junction held 7 bases outside the gene matches. Here the CDR3 DNA reads TGTGCCAGCAGTCACCGGACAGGAAGTGAGCAGTTCTTC. Translating gives CASSHRTGSEQFF.

The chain is built from TRBV29-1 and TRBJ2-1, with 11 bases identical to TRBD2. Germline values: CDR1 SQVTM, CDR2 ANQGSEA. This CDR3 is 12 amino acids long. After removal of 5 bases from V and 7 bases from J, the junction contained 1 base not matched to a gene. CDR3 nucleotide sequence: TGCAGCGTTAGGACTAGCGGGAATGAGCAGTTCTTC. It codes for CSVRTSGNEQFF.

The chain links TRBV5-1 to TRBJ2-7, with a weak D call TRBD1 (6 bases). Trimming removed 4 bases from V and 4 bases from J, with 15 bases in between. Germline loops: CDR1 SGHRS, CDR2 YFSETQ. This CDR3 has 14 amino acids. The CDR3 loop is CASSETGYFYEQYF. The CDR3 bases are TGCGCCAGCAGCGAGACAGGATATTTTTACGAGCAGTACTTC.

The chain carries TRBV29-1 and TRBJ2-7; the match to TRBD2 covers 9 bases. CDR1 and CDR2 (germline): SQVTM, ANQGSEA. V lost 1 base, J lost 0 bases, and 1 base stayed unmatched. The CDR3 is 14 residues long. CDR3 loop: CSVEVAGVSYEQYF. In DNA form, the CDR3 reads TGCAGCGTTGAAGTAGCGGGAGTCTCCTACGAGCAGTACTTC.

The chain is built from TRBV7-2 and TRBJ2-7; TRBD1 might be the D (6 bases). V lost 4 bases, J lost 3 bases, and 10 bases lay in between. The length of the CDR3 is 13 residues. Per germline, CDR1 SGHTA and CDR2 FQGNSA. The CDR3 sequence is CASSYSTGYEQYF. DNA for the CDR3: TGTGCCAGCAGCTACTCGACAGGCTACGAGCAGTACTTC.

The chain is built from TRBV7-2 and TRBJ1-1; D remains unclear. V shed 2 bases and J shed 11 bases, with 15 bases lying between them. This CDR3 region has 13 residues. Per germline, CDR1 SGHTA and CDR2 FQGNSA. The CDR3 region has the DNA TGTGCCAGCAGCTTAACTACCGGGGAGAGGGCTTTCTTT. Its protein is CASSLTTGERAFF.

This chain uses TRBV21-1 with TRBJ1-2; the DNA was not compared with TRBD1, the D call given in the table. TRBV21-1 is reported as a pseudogene. The CDR3 length is 18 residues. The CDR3 spells CASSKGPDRACSNYGYTF. The CDR3 DNA reads as TGTGCCAGCAGCAAAGGCCCCGACAGGGCGTGCTCTAACTATGGCTACACCTTC.

This CDR3 is CARRMGGEVEAFF. CDR3 coding DNA: TGTGCCCGCAGGATGGGGGGGGAGGTTGAAGCTTTCTTT. This rearrangement joins TRBV30 to TRBJ1-1; TRBD1 is a possible D gene (5 bases). The CDR3 is made up of 13 amino acids. Germline CDR1 and CDR2: GTSNPN and SVGIG (reference sequence). V lost 8 bases to trimming and J lost 7 bases, with 20 bases between them.

V is TRBV5-1 and J is TRBJ1-5; a possible D gene is TRBD1 (5 bases). Trimming pared 0 bases from V and 6 bases from J, leaving 13 bases between. The CDR3 consists of 15 residues. Per the germline V gene, CDR1 is SGHRS and CDR2 is YFSETQ. The CDR3 here is CASSLVGEGSQPQHF. As DNA, the CDR3 is TGCGCCAGCAGCTTGGTAGGGGAGGGAAGTCAGCCCCAGCATTTT.

The sample holds a few counts of this clone. The V call is TRBV7-8, the J call TRBJ1-6; 8 nucleotides align to TRBD1. V gave up 4 bases and J gave up 10 bases; unmatched junction bases: 9. There are 15 residues in the CDR3. Germline-derived CDR1 and CDR2 are SGHVS and FQNEAQ. Written as DNA, the CDR3 is TGTGCCAGCAGCTCCATCGCAGGGGGCCAATCACCCCTCCACTTT. This codes for CASSSIAGGQSPLHF.